These 22 T cell receptor beta chains share one sample of origin, sequenced in a study of T-cell reconstitution after alpha-beta-depleted transplantation in children. This sample's TCRbeta library carried unique molecular identifier barcodes. Using its own MiXCR run on the PCR reads, TCRdb lists one record per CDR3 protein. The profile covers hundreds of thousands of distinct CDR3 sequences, with approximately 15% appearing a single time and approximately 5% taken by the ten largest. The source was PBMCs, mostly from graft donor cells, collected 360 days after TCRalphabeta/CD19-depleted stem cell transplant. These receptors were collected from a male patient younger than 18 who had a stem cell transplant for acute lymphoblastic leukemia, so the T cells may come from the graft donor.

This sequence joins TRBV7-6 and TRBJ2-7, with TRBD2 identical over 8 bases. The junction had 9 bases not matched to a gene; V was cut back by 5 bases and J by 6 bases. In germline, CDR1 is SGHVS, CDR2 FNYEAQ. CDR3 length: 14 residues. Written as DNA, the CDR3 is TGTGCCAGCAGCGCACCGGGACTAGTGGGCGAGCAGTACTTC. It specifies CASSAPGLVGEQYF.

This clonotype was detected only a few times. CDR3 nucleotides: TGCGCCAGCAGCTTGAGGGGGCAGCCCCAAGAGACCCAGTACTTC. Translated, it gives CASSLRGQPQETQYF. The chain is built from TRBV5-1 and TRBJ2-5, with TRBD1 identical over 7 bases. In germline, CDR1 is SGHRS, CDR2 YFSETQ. The CDR3 spans 15 residues. V shed 1 base, J shed 1 base, and the junction held 4 bases outside the gene matches. Combining the CDR3 with reference TRBV5-1 and TRBJ2-5 gives the whole variable domain KAGVTQTPRYLIKTRGQQVTLSCSPISGHRSVSWYQQTPGQGLQFLFEYFSETQRNKGNFPGRFSGRQFSNSRSEMNVSTLELGDSALYLCASSLRGQPQETQYFGPGTRLLVL.

The rearrangement uses TRBV11-2 and TRBJ2-1, with 12 bases fitting TRBD2. Per the germline V gene, CDR1 is SGHAT and CDR2 is FQNNGV. With V trimmed by 5 bases and J by 9 bases, 8 bases remained unmatched. The CDR3 is made up of 15 amino acids. The CDR3 bases are TGTGCCAGCAGCGCGCGACTAGCGGGAGTGCGTGAGCAGTTCTTC. Translated: CASSARLAGVREQFF.

This clonotype was seen a handful of times. The rearrangement links TRBV15 to TRBJ1-1, with TRBD1 matching over 7 bases. The V segment lost 0 bases and the J segment 4 bases; nucleotides outside the gene matches: 8. The germline V gene has CDR1 LNHNV and CDR2 YYDKDF (reference sequence). This CDR3 region has 16 residues. The CDR3 sequence is CATSRDLLRGATEAFF. As DNA, the CDR3 is TGTGCCACCAGCAGAGATTTACTCAGGGGGGCCACTGAAGCTTTCTTT. Filled out from reference TRBV15 and TRBJ1-1, the complete variable domain reads DAMVIQNPRYQVTQFGKPVTLSCSQTLNHNVMYWYQQKSSQAPKLLFHYYDKDFNNEADTPDNFQSRRPNTSFCFLDIRSPGLGDTAMYLCATSRDLLRGATEAFFGQGTRLTVV.

This clonotype showed up just a few times. The V call is TRBV5-1, the J call TRBJ1-3; no reliable D call. Germline CDR1 reads SGHRS; CDR2 reads YFSETQ. V was shortened by 0 bases and J by 4 bases, with 17 bases between the two germline ends. The CDR3 covers 17 residues. CDR3 nucleotide sequence: TGCGCCAGCAGCTTGGATGGATTTCGAGGGTTCGGAAACACCATATATTTT. This encodes CASSLDGFRGFGNTIYF.

The gene calls are TRBV11-1 and TRBJ2-1, with TRBD2 matching over 15 bases. The germline V gene encodes CDR1 SGHAT and CDR2 FQDESV (reference sequence). The length of the CDR3 is 18 residues. V trimming: 3 bases; J trimming: 6 bases; junction bases outside the gene matches: 9. The CDR3 protein is CASSFQGTSGRLGNEQFF. As DNA, the CDR3 is TGTGCCAGCAGCTTCCAAGGGACTAGCGGGAGGTTGGGCAATGAGCAGTTCTTC.

The table lists this clonotype with a few counts. The genes are TRBV7-8 and TRBJ1-6; D call uncertain. This CDR3 contains 16 residues. Germline V gene data show CDR1 as SGHVS and CDR2 as FQNEAQ. With 2 bases removed from V and 4 bases from J, the gap between germline ends came to 12 bases. CDR3 sequence: CASSLYGENYNSPLHF. CDR3 bases: TGTGCCAGCAGCTTATACGGAGAGAATTATAATTCACCCCTCCACTTT.

This clonotype has ten or more counts. The chain employs TRBV12-3 or TRBV12-4 and TRBJ2-1, with D unresolved. V dropped 6 bases and J dropped 4 bases, with 7 bases sitting between them. The CDR3 is made up of 12 amino acids. In nucleotides, the CDR3 is TGTGCCAGCAGCCCCCCTTACAATGAGCAGTTCTTC. Amino acid sequence: CASSPPYNEQFF.

This clonotype occurred a few times. V gene TRBV7-9 combines with J gene TRBJ2-1, with a tentative D call TRBD2 (7 bases). This CDR3 has 15 amino acids. CDR1 SEHNR and CDR2 FQNEAQ come from the germline V gene (reference sequence). V was clipped by 5 bases and J by 9 bases, with 20 bases between them. In nucleotides, the CDR3 is TGTGCCAGCAGCGGAACGGGTTTGAGGGGGGGTGAGCAGTTCTTC. Translated, it gives CASSGTGLRGGEQFF.

There are a few counts of this clonotype. A read error may account for a junction end that differs from germline. The chain couples TRBV7-2 to TRBJ2-7; either TRBD1 or TRBD2 may fit D (5 bases each). CDR3 length: 12 amino acids. Germline CDR1 reads SGHTA; CDR2 reads FQGNSA. CDR3 in amino acids: CAIGRGRVIMHF. Here the CDR3 DNA reads TGTGCCATCGGCCGGGGCAGGGTCATCATGCACTTC.

This sequence joins TRBV5-1 and TRBJ2-1, with D unclear. The CDR3 spans 16 residues. Trimming took off 6 bases at V and 2 bases at J, with 18 bases between the two ends. Germline lookup yields CDR1 SGHRS and CDR2 YFSETQ. CDR3 nucleotide sequence: TGCGCCAGCATCAGCCACCCTGTGGAAGCCTACAATGAGCAGTTCTTC. Residues: CASISHPVEAYNEQFF.

The CDR3, as DNA: TGCAGTGCTAGGGGAGTTAGCGGGAGGCAGTACGAGCAGTACTTC. Translated, it gives CSARGVSGRQYEQYF. J is TRBJ2-7 and V is TRBV20-1, with 10 bases matching TRBD2. The V segment lost 3 bases and the J segment 4 bases; nucleotides outside the gene matches: 9. There are 15 residues in the CDR3. The V gene's germline CDR1 is DFQATT and CDR2 SNEGSKA (reference sequence).

The rearrangement uses TRBV3-1 and TRBJ2-5; D is tentatively TRBD1 or TRBD2 (7 bases each). Trimming shortened V by 4 bases and J by 4 bases, and 13 bases separated the two germline ends. The CDR3 is 14 amino acids. The germline gives CDR1 LGHDT, CDR2 YNNKEL (reference sequence). This CDR3 reads CASSPRGGGETQYF. Written as DNA, the CDR3 is TGTGCCAGCAGCCCCAGGGGGGGAGGAGAGACCCAGTACTTC.

The V call is TRBV20-1, the J call TRBJ2-3; TRBD2 matches at 8 bases. This CDR3 is built from 14 residues. Germline loops: CDR1 DFQATT, CDR2 SNEGSKA (reference sequence). Trimming removed 3 bases from V and 7 bases from J; junction bases left unmatched: 9. The CDR3 loop reads CSARGAGGLNTQYF. As DNA, the CDR3 is TGCAGTGCTAGGGGTGCGGGAGGACTGAATACGCAGTATTTT.

The V gene is TRBV15, the J gene TRBJ1-5; D is possibly TRBD1 (6 bases). V was cut by 3 bases and J by 0 bases, with 21 bases left in between. The CDR3 sequence is 19 residues long. The germline V gene has CDR1 LNHNV and CDR2 YYDKDF (reference sequence). Here the CDR3 reads CATSSMTYAQGNSNQPQHF. In DNA, the CDR3 is TGTGCCACCAGCAGCATGACATATGCTCAGGGGAATAGCAATCAGCCCCAGCATTTT. Filled out from reference TRBV15 and TRBJ1-5, the complete variable domain reads DAMVIQNPRYQVTQFGKPVTLSCSQTLNHNVMYWYQQKSSQAPKLLFHYYDKDFNNEADTPDNFQSRRPNTSFCFLDIRSPGLGDTAMYLCATSSMTYAQGNSNQPQHFGDGTRLSIL.

A word on this clonotype: One end of the junction is discordant with germline, which a read error may explain. CDR3 region: CASSLLTPLRVF. CDR3 nucleotide sequence: TGCGCCAGCAGCTTGTTGACGCCCCTTAGGGTCTTC. The V call is TRBV5-1, the J call TRBJ2-1, with unresolved D. This CDR3 is built from 12 residues. Germline V gene sequence: CDR1 SGHRS, CDR2 YFSETQ.

This chain joins TRBV7-9 and TRBJ1-4; no reliable D call. The CDR3 consists of 17 residues. Germline V lookup: CDR1 SEHNR, CDR2 FQNEAQ (reference sequence). Trimming took off 3 bases at V and 4 bases at J, with 18 bases between the two ends. CDR3 sequence reads: CASSFQAGGIFNEKLFF. The CDR3 region has the DNA TGTGCCAGCAGCTTTCAGGCAGGCGGGATCTTTAATGAAAAACTGTTTTTT. The complete variable domain, with remaining parts taken from reference TRBV7-9 and TRBJ1-4, reads DTGVSQNPRHKITKRGQNVTFRCDPISEHNRLYWYRQTLGQGPEFLTYFQNEAQLEKSRLLSDRFSAERPKGSFSTLEIQRTEQGDSAMYLCASSFQAGGIFNEKLFFGSGTQLSVL.

The V call is TRBV27, the J call TRBJ2-5, with a tentative D call TRBD2 (6 bases). Trimming stripped 3 bases from V and 9 bases from J, with 14 bases between. Germline V gives CDR1 MNHEY, CDR2 SMNVEV (reference sequence). CDR3 size: 13 residues. CDR3 amino acids: CASSLVNWGAQYF. CDR3 nucleotide sequence: TGTGCCAGCAGTTTGGTAAACTGGGGGGCCCAGTACTTC.

This clonotype has more than one count but fewer than ten. The chain has TRBV5-1 and TRBJ2-3, with 12 bases fitting TRBD1. There are 13 residues in the CDR3. The germline CDR1 and CDR2 sequences are SGHRS and YFSETQ. Trimming removed 5 bases from V and 9 bases from J; junction bases left unmatched: 4. The chain's CDR3 is CASRGTGGLTQYF. CDR3 sequence (DNA): TGCGCCAGCAGAGGGACAGGGGGCCTAACGCAGTATTTT.

Many counts were recorded for this clonotype. V usage is TRBV7-9 and J usage is TRBJ2-1; unclear D gene. The V and J ends lost 7 bases and 8 bases respectively, with 12 bases between them. Per germline, CDR1 SEHNR and CDR2 FQNEAQ (reference sequence). The CDR3 has 12 amino acids. The CDR3 DNA reads as TGTGCCAGCACCCCTATTGTCGATGAGCAGTTCTTC. It yields the protein CASTPIVDEQFF.

This rearrangement joins TRBV5-1 to TRBJ1-5; 9 nucleotides line up with TRBD1. The germline V gene has CDR1 SGHRS and CDR2 YFSETQ. V lost 0 bases to trimming and J lost 4 bases; unmatched junction nucleotides: 8. The CDR3 spans 17 residues. The CDR3 DNA reads as TGCGCCAGCAGCTTGGGGACAGGGGTTTCACGGAATCAGCCCCAGCATTTT. It translates to CASSLGTGVSRNQPQHF.

This clonotype was seen more than once but under ten times. The V and J genes are TRBV7-6 and TRBJ2-2; 8 nucleotides match TRBD1. Per germline, CDR1 SGHVS and CDR2 FNYEAQ. CDR3 length: 19 residues. Trimming took 5 bases from V and 1 from J; bases not matched to a gene: 15. Written as DNA, the CDR3 is TGTGCCAGCAGCCCTCGACAGGGGTCCTCCAAGTGGAACACCGGGGAGCTGTTTTTT. Its protein is CASSPRQGSSKWNTGELFF.